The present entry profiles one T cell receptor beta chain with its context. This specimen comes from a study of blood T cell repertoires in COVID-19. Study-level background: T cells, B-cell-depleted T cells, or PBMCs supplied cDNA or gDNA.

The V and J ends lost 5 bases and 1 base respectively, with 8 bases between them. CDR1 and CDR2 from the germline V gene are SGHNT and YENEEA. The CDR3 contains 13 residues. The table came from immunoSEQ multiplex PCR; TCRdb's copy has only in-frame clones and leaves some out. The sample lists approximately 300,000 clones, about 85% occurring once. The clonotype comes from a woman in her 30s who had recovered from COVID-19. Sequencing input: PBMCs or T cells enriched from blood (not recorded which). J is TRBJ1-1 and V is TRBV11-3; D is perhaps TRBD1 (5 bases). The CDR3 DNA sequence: TGTGCCAGCAGCGACAGTGAGAACACTGAAGCTTTCTTT. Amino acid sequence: CASSDSENTEAFF.